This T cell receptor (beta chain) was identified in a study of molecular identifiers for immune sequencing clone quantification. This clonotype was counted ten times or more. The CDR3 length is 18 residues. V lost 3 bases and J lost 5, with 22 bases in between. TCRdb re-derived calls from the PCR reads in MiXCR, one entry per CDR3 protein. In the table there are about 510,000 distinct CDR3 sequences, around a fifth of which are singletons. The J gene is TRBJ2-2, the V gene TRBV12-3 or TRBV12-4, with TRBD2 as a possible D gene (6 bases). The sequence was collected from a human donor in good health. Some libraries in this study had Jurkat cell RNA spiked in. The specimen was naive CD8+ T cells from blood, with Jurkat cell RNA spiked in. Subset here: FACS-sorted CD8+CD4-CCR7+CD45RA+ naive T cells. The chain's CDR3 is CASSFLNQGGPGTGELFF. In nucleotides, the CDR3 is TGTGCCAGCAGTTTTCTTAATCAGGGAGGCCCGGGGACCGGGGAGCTGTTTTTT.